These T cell receptor beta chains were read from a single sample in a study of spatial heterogeneity in lung cancer. TCRdb re-derived calls from the 5' RACE reads in MiXCR, one entry per CDR3 protein. This sample carries roughly 99,000 distinct CDR3 sequences, around 19% of them seen once, and the ten largest clones take 21%. The sample here was PBMCs, taken at follow-up. The receptors were gathered from a male donor with early-stage non-small cell lung cancer. CDR3s leave out the opening cysteine and the closing phenylalanine or tryptophan. D genes are given only for firm matches.

D	V	J	CDR3
-	TRBV14	TRBJ1-2	ASSRTFYGYT
-	TRBV12-3/TRBV12-4	TRBJ1-4	ASSFNQLSSTNEKLF
-	TRBV3-1	TRBJ2-7	ASSPAGGSYEQY
TRBD2	TRBV27	TRBJ2-3	ASSLQTHFLAGSTDTQY
-	TRBV2	TRBJ1-1	ASSSSRDRVF
-	TRBV2	TRBJ1-5	ASSEMWGSNQPQH
-	TRBV4-1	TRBJ1-5	ASSQGWMGNQPQH
-	TRBV19	TRBJ1-2	ASSIRDNYGYT
TRBD2	TRBV10-2	TRBJ2-5	ASGDSGGSGETQY
TRBD1	TRBV6-1	TRBJ2-7	ASSFDRGPYEQY
TRBD1	TRBV3-1	TRBJ1-1	ASSPTGTVSMNTEAF
TRBD2	TRBV4-3	TRBJ2-2	ASSQDRRQELAPGELF
-	TRBV20-1	TRBJ2-3	SAWEPAGDTQY
TRBD1	TRBV4-3	TRBJ1-4	ASSQVYQGATNEKLF
-	TRBV5-1	TRBJ2-7	ASSANPPSYEQY
-	TRBV6-2/TRBV6-3	TRBJ1-1	ASSRNNDYTEAF
-	TRBV24-1	TRBJ1-5	ATSDLPGQPQH
-	TRBV19	TRBJ2-1	GTGARSGNEQF
TRBD2	TRBV10-2	TRBJ2-7	ASIGTSGSYEQY
-	TRBV7-7	TRBJ1-1	ASSLARNTEAF
-	TRBV2	TRBJ2-3	ASSEAEGLGTDTQY
-	TRBV12-3/TRBV12-4	TRBJ1-1	ASSIYDWAGRTEAF
TRBD1	TRBV19	TRBJ2-6	ASRQGPNSGANVLT
TRBD1	TRBV5-1	TRBJ2-4	ASSLSQGKERAKNIQY
TRBD1	TRBV11-1	TRBJ2-4	ASSPRTGGAKNIQY
TRBD2	TRBV20-1	TRBJ2-5	SADPSGTQY
-	TRBV10-3	TRBJ2-1	AISRGEQNEQF
-	TRBV2	TRBJ1-1	ATGLLLNTEAF
-	TRBV5-1	TRBJ2-5	ASSLATGFQETQY
-	TRBV3-1	TRBJ2-3	ASSQEPGGTQY
-	TRBV5-4	TRBJ2-2	ASSSPGSNTGELF
TRBD2	TRBV2	TRBJ2-7	ASSAPGLAGGGPYEQY
-	TRBV7-6	TRBJ2-2	ASRTPVGELF
-	TRBV2	TRBJ1-2	ASKQGGGYT
-	TRBV12-3/TRBV12-4	TRBJ2-5	ASSLSRPQETQY
-	TRBV29-1	TRBJ1-1	SVSWGTEAF
TRBD1	TRBV7-2	TRBJ1-2	ASSLAGTGNYGYT
-	TRBV29-1	TRBJ2-5	SVGMGAETQY
-	TRBV2	TRBJ1-2	ASSEGQSAAYGYT
-	TRBV11-3	TRBJ2-3	ASSLVTSSDTQY
-	TRBV4-2	TRBJ1-4	ASSPMEEGNEKLF
-	TRBV9	TRBJ2-2	ASSVGSYTGELF
-	TRBV20-1	TRBJ1-5	SASPHPTSNQPQH
-	TRBV20-1	TRBJ1-3	SARVSSGNTIY
-	TRBV12-3/TRBV12-4	TRBJ1-5	ASSLVGQSNQPQH
TRBD2	TRBV5-1	TRBJ2-3	ASSPTSGGADTQY
-	TRBV27	TRBJ2-3	ASSLPSPGRGTDTQY
TRBD1	TRBV2	TRBJ2-5	ASRRDREETQY
TRBD2	TRBV6-1	TRBJ2-1	ASTRRTSEYNEQF
-	TRBV10-3	TRBJ1-1	AIRGTGTEAF
TRBD2	TRBV7-8	TRBJ2-7	ASSPRTSGRARSYEQY
TRBD1	TRBV27	TRBJ1-2	ATARRGQGLGYT
-	TRBV20-1	TRBJ2-7	SARTRRGGYPRGSYEQY
-	TRBV12-3/TRBV12-4	TRBJ1-1	ASTSPRRVNTEAF
-	TRBV5-5	TRBJ2-1	ASSVAQTVSSYNEQF
-	TRBV7-6	TRBJ1-2	ASSLGNPIGYT
-	TRBV10-3	TRBJ2-7	AISTGSEQY
TRBD1	TRBV5-1	TRBJ2-7	ASSPPDRDNEQY
TRBD2	TRBV12-3/TRBV12-4	TRBJ2-7	ASSLATSGNYEQY